This T cell receptor beta chain appears in the sequencing data of a study of graft-versus-host responses after intestinal transplantation. About the study: Transplantation in recipients was multivisceral, liver-intestinal, or isolated intestinal. All of the recipients had induction that used anti-thymocyte globulin, then tacrolimus and steroids for approximately 3 years.

The table came from immunoSEQ multiplex PCR; TCRdb's copy has only in-frame clones and leaves some out. Of roughly 93,000 clones in the sample, 90% to 95% were seen once. Findings and caveats of the study: Those patients showing graft-donor T cell macrochimerism displayed high graft-versus-host to host-versus-graft clonal ratios in allografts. The authors found GvH clones in recipient marrow, some appearing first in ileum or blood.

With respect to this clone: The antigen remains undetermined.

The sequence came from a human donor who received an intestinal transplant. This material consisted of unstimulated CD8+ T cells sorted from spleen or lymph node cells, taken before intestinal transplant.

CDR3 DNA: TGTGCCAGCAGCTACGTACTAGCGGGAGACGGCACAGATACGCAGTATTTT. Its protein is CASSYVLAGDGTDTQYF. The V and J genes are TRBV11-2 and TRBJ2-3; 11 bases are a match to TRBD2. Germline V gene data show CDR1 as SGHAT and CDR2 as FQNNGV. After removal of 4 bases from V and 1 base from J, the junction contained 7 bases not matched to a gene. CDR3 length: 17 residues.